Below, 30 T cell receptor beta chains from the same sample are listed, as sequenced in a study of T cell repertoires in cytomegalovirus infection. TCRdb reanalysed the reads using MiXCR and keeps one entry per CDR3 protein. Among under 150,000 distinct CDR3 sequences listed, about 30% were seen once. No antigen has been assigned to these receptors. Material: CD8+ T cells from cultured PBMCs, obtained from culture after CMV antigen stimulation. The receptors here all came from a human donor in good health (CMV status not recorded). Some clones in this sample may be carry-over from other donors' samples.

The rearrangement joins TRBV6-5 to TRBJ2-7; D is undetermined. In germline, CDR1 is MNHEY, CDR2 SVGAGI. The CDR3 totals 13 residues. The V gene lost 2 bases and the J gene lost 2 bases, with 7 bases spanning the gap. CDR3 bases: TGTGCCAGCAGTTACGGACGCACCTACGAGCAGTACTTC. This gives the protein CASSYGRTYEQYF.

This clonotype was counted only a few times. The chain links TRBV6-6 to TRBJ2-5, with D unresolved. The CDR3 covers 14 residues. Trimming pared 2 bases from V and 4 bases from J, leaving 11 bases between. Germline V CDR1 and CDR2: MNHNY, SVGAGI (reference sequence). The CDR3 nucleotides are TGTGCCAGCAGTTACGGTCTCACGGGAGAGACCCAGTACTTC. It specifies CASSYGLTGETQYF.

This clonotype turned up a few times. This rearrangement joins TRBV20-1 to TRBJ1-5, with D maybe TRBD1 (5 bases). This CDR3 comprises 14 residues. Germline lookup yields CDR1 DFQATT and CDR2 SNEGSKA (reference sequence). Trimming pared 0 bases from V and 0 bases from J, leaving 6 bases between. CDR3 in amino acids: CSARDRVSNQPQHF. Written as DNA, the CDR3 is TGCAGTGCTAGAGACAGGGTTAGCAATCAGCCCCAGCATTTT.

V usage is TRBV5-1 and J usage is TRBJ2-7; D is possibly TRBD2 (5 bases). In germline, CDR1 is SGHRS, CDR2 YFSETQ. The V end was cut by 4 bases, the J end by 3 bases, with 11 bases between. This CDR3 contains 13 residues. The CDR3 region has the DNA TGCGCCAGCAGCCCCAACGAGGGCTACGAGCAGTACTTC. It encodes CASSPNEGYEQYF. Based on the CDR3 plus reference TRBV5-1 and TRBJ2-7, the full variable domain is KAGVTQTPRYLIKTRGQQVTLSCSPISGHRSVSWYQQTPGQGLQFLFEYFSETQRNKGNFPGRFSGRQFSNSRSEMNVSTLELGDSALYLCASSPNEGYEQYFGPGTRLTVT.

V usage is TRBV28 and J usage is TRBJ2-2; D could derive from TRBD1 or TRBD2 (5 bases each). Per germline, CDR1 MDHEN and CDR2 SYDVKM. V was clipped by 4 bases and J by 5 bases, with 23 bases between them. The CDR3 has 18 amino acids. The CDR3 nucleotides are TGTGCCAGCAGTTCAGGGACCCGGACGCATGCAGGGACCGGGGAGCTGTTTTTT. Encoded protein: CASSSGTRTHAGTGELFF.

The sample holds many counts of this clonotype. This chain connects TRBV11-3 to TRBJ2-3; TRBD1 matches at 8 bases. This CDR3 region has 17 residues. Germline V lookup: CDR1 SGHNT, CDR2 YENEEA. Unmatched junction bases numbered 8, after V lost 2 bases and J lost 1 base. For the CDR3, the DNA is TGTGCCAGCAGCTTACCTCGGGACAGGTTCTGCACAGATACGCAGTATTTT. Protein product: CASSLPRDRFCTDTQYF.

The gene calls are TRBV4-3 and TRBJ2-2; 8 bases fit TRBD1. V lost 4 bases and J lost 5; bases outside the gene matches: 6. CDR1 is LGHNA, CDR2 YSLEER, per germline. This CDR3 contains 15 residues. CDR3 residues: CASSPPGQDTGELFF. DNA of the CDR3: TGCGCCAGCAGCCCTCCGGGACAGGATACCGGGGAGCTGTTTTTT.

The V and J genes are TRBV7-2 and TRBJ2-1; 8 bases agree with TRBD2. The CDR3 has 15 amino acids. Germline V CDR1 and CDR2: SGHTA, FQGNSA. The V gene end was trimmed by 3 bases and the J gene end by 6 bases; junction bases not matched to a gene: 7. Written as DNA, the CDR3 is TGTGCCAGCAGCTTTAGCGGGGTATTTTCCAATGAGCAGTTCTTC. Protein product: CASSFSGVFSNEQFF.

This clonotype has more than one count but fewer than ten. The chain recombines TRBV19 with TRBJ1-2; D not certain. The V end was cut by 8 bases, the J end by 0 bases, with 7 bases between. This CDR3 comprises 12 residues. CDR1 is LNHDA, CDR2 SQIVND, per germline (reference sequence). CDR3 sequence: CASYGTNYGYTF. Written as DNA, the CDR3 is TGTGCCAGTTACGGCACTAACTATGGCTACACCTTC.

The rearrangement links TRBV5-6 to TRBJ2-3; 10 bases fit TRBD2. This CDR3 contains 17 residues. Germline lookup yields CDR1 SGHDT and CDR2 YYEEEE. The V segment lost 0 bases and the J segment 4 bases; nucleotides outside the gene matches: 8. The DNA for the CDR3 is TGTGCCAGCAGCTTGGGTATGAGCGGGGGGGTCGCAGATACGCAGTATTTT. It translates to CASSLGMSGGVADTQYF.

The chain recombines TRBV2 with TRBJ1-4; no definite D call. Germline V gene sequence: CDR1 SNHLY, CDR2 FYNNEI. CDR3 length equals 12 residues. V was clipped by 7 bases and J by 8 bases, with 11 bases between them. CDR3 bases: TGTGCCAGCAATGACGGAGGGGAAAAACTGTTTTTT. It yields the protein CASNDGGEKLFF. Complete variable domain (other parts from reference TRBV2 and TRBJ1-4): EPEVTQTPSHQVTQMGQEVILRCVPISNHLYFYWYRQILGQKVEFLVSFYNNEISEKSEIFDDQFSVERPDGSNFTLKIRSTKLEDSAMYFCASNDGGEKLFFGSGTQLSVL.

The chain joins TRBV12-5 to TRBJ2-1, with 14 bases matching TRBD2. CDR1 is LGHNT and CDR2 is FRNRAP in the germline V gene. CDR3 length: 17 residues. The V and J ends lost 7 bases and 9 bases, in that order; junction bases with no gene match: 14. The CDR3 DNA sequence: TGTGCTAGTGCCTGGACTAGCGGGGGGCCTAGGATCACTGAGCAGTTCTTC. It specifies CASAWTSGGPRITEQFF. Full variable domain (missing parts from reference TRBV12-5 and TRBJ2-1): DARVTQTPRHKVTEMGQEVTMRCQPILGHNTVFWYRQTMMQGLELLAYFRNRAPLDDSGMPKDRFSAEMPDATLATLKIQPSEPRDSAVYFCASAWTSGGPRITEQFFGPGTRLTVL.

This clonotype was detected many times. The rearrangement joins TRBV6-1 to TRBJ2-7, with a tentative D call TRBD2 (8 bases). The V gene's germline CDR1 is MNHNS and CDR2 SASEGT. The CDR3 has 15 amino acids. V was pared by 7 bases and J by 1 base, with 17 bases between. CDR3 in DNA: TGTGCCAGCACCACGGGGGGGACAGAGTCCTACGAGCAGTACTTC. Translating gives CASTTGGTESYEQYF.

The rearrangement joins TRBV7-9 to TRBJ1-4, with D unresolved. The CDR3 sequence is 17 residues long. V was clipped by 1 base and J by 0 bases, with 12 bases between them. Looked up from germline, CDR1 is SEHNR and CDR2 is FQNEAQ (reference sequence). CDR3 bases: TGTGCCAGCAGCTTAGATGGGTACCAACCAACTAATGAAAAACTGTTTTTT. Protein: CASSLDGYQPTNEKLFF.

This clonotype has ten or more counts. The chain joins TRBV7-2 to TRBJ1-2, with unresolved D. Germline V gene sequence: CDR1 SGHTA, CDR2 FQGNSA. CDR3 length: 13 amino acids. The V gene lost 2 bases and the J gene lost 3 bases, with 7 bases spanning the gap. Here the CDR3 DNA reads TGTGCCAGCAGCTTATACGGGTACTATGGCTACACCTTC. Translated, it gives CASSLYGYYGYTF.

The chain uses TRBV7-9 and TRBJ2-2, with TRBD1 matching 7 bases. The germline V gene encodes CDR1 SEHNR and CDR2 FQNEAQ (reference sequence). The CDR3 spans 18 residues. Trimming at V came to 5 bases and at J to 9 bases, leaving 21 bases not matched to a gene. CDR3 sequence reads: CASSTTPGQSDEFWELFF. CDR3 in DNA: TGTGCCAGCAGCACAACCCCGGGACAGTCCGACGAATTTTGGGAGCTGTTTTTT. Complete variable domain (other parts from reference TRBV7-9 and TRBJ2-2): DTGVSQNPRHKITKRGQNVTFRCDPISEHNRLYWYRQTLGQGPEFLTYFQNEAQLEKSRLLSDRFSAERPKGSFSTLEIQRTEQGDSAMYLCASSTTPGQSDEFWELFFGEGSRLTVL.

The gene calls are TRBV19 and TRBJ2-2; no reliable D call. CDR3 length equals 12 residues. V lost 3 bases to trimming and J lost 6 bases, with 5 bases between them. Germline CDR1 reads LNHDA; CDR2 reads SQIVND (reference sequence). This CDR3 reads CASSIFPGELFF. Written as DNA, the CDR3 is TGTGCCAGTAGTATCTTTCCCGGGGAGCTGTTTTTT.

This chain uses TRBV11-3 with TRBJ2-1; 15 positions agree with TRBD2. The CDR3 extends over 20 amino acids. With V trimmed by 5 bases and J by 5 bases, 16 bases remained unmatched. Germline assignment: CDR1 SGHNT and CDR2 YENEEA. The CDR3 nucleotides are TGTGCCAGCAGCGGTAACGCAGGACTAGCGGGGGGGTCTCCGAACAATGAGCAGTTCTTC. It encodes CASSGNAGLAGGSPNNEQFF.

This clonotype was recorded many times. The rearrangement links TRBV29-1 to TRBJ2-2; D tentatively reads TRBD1 or TRBD2 (5 bases each). Germline V gene data show CDR1 as SQVTM and CDR2 as ANQGSEA. V lost 7 bases and J 7 bases, leaving 16 bases between the germline ends. This CDR3 has 13 amino acids. The CDR3 DNA reads TGCAGCGCCACCGGGACGATACACGGGGAGCTGTTTTTT. Translating gives CSATGTIHGELFF.

The chain joins TRBV29-1 to TRBJ1-2; D unresolved. Germline V gene data show CDR1 as SQVTM and CDR2 as ANQGSEA. CDR3 length: 12 residues. V dropped 6 bases and J dropped 5 bases, with 13 bases sitting between them. The CDR3 DNA sequence: TGCAGCGTCAACCCTAAGGGTTATGGCTACACCTTC. Translated: CSVNPKGYGYTF.

This clonotype was seen more than once but under ten times. The CDR3 coding sequence is TGTGCCAGCAGCCTCAGACAAGAGCAGTTCTTC. Translation: CASSLRQEQFF. The rearrangement joins TRBV6-6 to TRBJ2-1; D not resolved. The CDR3 is made up of 11 amino acids. Trimming stripped 6 bases from V and 10 bases from J, with 10 bases between. Germline V CDR1 and CDR2: MNHNY, SVGAGI (reference sequence).

The DNA of the CDR3 is TGTGCCACCAGTGACTATCGGGACAGGGTGGAGTCAGATACGCAGTATTTT. Protein sequence: CATSDYRDRVESDTQYF. The gene calls are TRBV24-1 and TRBJ2-3; 9 bases agree with TRBD1. The CDR3 extends over 17 amino acids. Germline CDR1 reads KGHDR; CDR2 reads SFDVKD. V shed 4 bases, J shed 4 bases, and the junction held 11 bases outside the gene matches.

A few counts support this clonotype. The chain's CDR3 is CASGLVLRQGYEYF. The CDR3 region has the DNA TGTGCTAGTGGTTTGGTACTTCGGCAGGGGTACGAGTACTTC. The chain couples TRBV12-5 to TRBJ2-4, with D maybe TRBD1 (6 bases). Trimming stripped 0 bases from V and 14 bases from J, with 17 bases between. Germline V gene data show CDR1 as LGHNT and CDR2 as FRNRAP. The CDR3 totals 14 residues.

In its sample, this clonotype was seen many times. The rearrangement joins TRBV4-2 to TRBJ2-3, with 9 bases matching TRBD2. The CDR3 has 15 amino acids. Trimming cost V 2 bases and J 6 bases; bases outside gene matches: 6. Germline V gene data show CDR1 as LGHNA and CDR2 as YNFKEQ. CDR3 region: CASSQIAGAGDTQYF. CDR3 coding DNA: TGTGCCAGCAGCCAAATAGCGGGGGCAGGGGATACGCAGTATTTT.

This clonotype was detected ten times or more. V gene TRBV6-2 or TRBV6-3 combines with J gene TRBJ2-7; 7 bases agree with TRBD1. V was pared by 6 bases and J by 5 bases, with 10 bases of the junction left unmatched. CDR1 and CDR2 (germline): MNHEY, SVGEGT. The CDR3 consists of 14 residues. This CDR3 reads CASSYEGAANEQYF. The DNA of the CDR3 is TGTGCCAGCAGCTACGAGGGGGCGGCAAACGAGCAGTACTTC.

The table lists this clonotype with a few counts. The chain couples TRBV5-4 to TRBJ2-7; no clear D. The CDR3 contains 15 residues. Germline V lookup: CDR1 SGHNT, CDR2 YYREEE (reference sequence). V shed 0 bases and J shed 0 bases, with 10 bases lying between them. The CDR3 is CASSLGTTISYEQYF. In nucleotides, the CDR3 is TGTGCCAGCAGCTTGGGAACAACCATCTCCTACGAGCAGTACTTC.

The rearrangement links TRBV19 to TRBJ1-1; 7 nucleotides line up with TRBD1. This CDR3 is 16 amino acids long. The junction had 7 bases not matched to a gene; V was cut back by 3 bases and J by 0 bases. Germline loops: CDR1 LNHDA, CDR2 SQIVND (reference sequence). The DNA for the CDR3 is TGTGCCAGTAGTATTTGGAACAGGGGTTTGAACACTGAAGCTTTCTTT. Translation: CASSIWNRGLNTEAFF. The variable domain in full, with the rest retrieved from reference TRBV19 and TRBJ1-1, is DGGITQSPKYLFRKEGQNVTLSCEQNLNHDAMYWYRQDPGQGLRLIYYSQIVNDFQKGDIAEGYSVSREKKESFPLTVTSAQKNPTAFYLCASSIWNRGLNTEAFFGQGTRLTVV.

This clonotype was counted a few times. V gene TRBV28 combines with J gene TRBJ1-5; perhaps TRBD1 as D (6 bases). The CDR3 spans 14 residues. V lost 7 bases and J 1 base, leaving 11 bases between the germline ends. The germline CDR1 and CDR2 sequences are MDHEN and SYDVKM. The DNA for the CDR3 is TGTGCCAGCAACAGGGTGGAGAGCAATCAGCCCCAGCATTTT. Protein product: CASNRVESNQPQHF.

This chain connects TRBV11-1 to TRBJ2-1; 10 bases line up with TRBD2. CDR1 and CDR2 from the germline V gene are SGHAT and FQDESV (reference sequence). Trimming removed 5 bases from V and 8 bases from J; junction bases left unmatched: 12. The CDR3 sequence is 16 residues long. This CDR3 is CASSLTSGLFIDEQFF. The CDR3 DNA follows: TGTGCCAGCAGCCTGACTAGCGGGCTGTTTATCGATGAGCAGTTCTTC.

This chain links TRBV19 with TRBJ1-5; D remains unclear. The CDR3 is 15 amino acids. The V gene lost 3 bases and the J gene lost 2 bases, with 11 bases spanning the gap. CDR1 LNHDA and CDR2 SQIVND come from the germline V gene (reference sequence). The CDR3 nucleotides read TGTGCCAGTAGTATCATCGTTGTGGGCAATCAGCCCCAGCATTTT. Translated, it gives CASSIIVVGNQPQHF.